This T cell receptor (beta chain) was observed in a study of blood T cell repertoires in COVID-19 (TCRdb year 2020). Broadly, across the study: Samples from collaborators originated in the United States, Italy and Spain and spanned both the acute and convalescent phases of COVID-19. The prospective study material was composed of cDNA or gDNA derived from T cells, B-cell-depleted T cells, or PBMCs. Subjects who had been exposed to COVID-19, were actively infected with it, or had recovered from it provided the deeply sampled blood TCRbeta repertoires that made up the dataset. The repertoires were released in a freely available public database meant as a resource for research on the immune response to SARS-CoV-2. The samples were drawn from two sources: the first 160 participants of the ongoing ImmuneRACE study, and 1,000 to 1,500 subjects contributed by 6 global collaborators. Nearly every sample came with metadata listing a de-identified subject ID, COVID-19 status, age in years and sex. Where available, HLA class I and class II types were taken from metadata supplied by the sample provider and were not determined by assay-based typing. The full study reports these points: The quantity of clinical and demographic metadata differed by source and by participant and was supplied without curation.

In Seattle, one collaborating source enrolled patients while the infection was active and tracked those patients longitudinally over the course of disease. Each collaborating institution followed its own protocols to collect whole blood in K2EDTA tubes. Collaborator samples were shipped for TCRbeta analysis as frozen whole blood, isolated PBMCs, or DNA extracted from either sample type. TCRbeta CDR3 regions were amplified from genomic DNA by means of the immunoSEQ Assay, a bias-controlled multiplex PCR. As for the original processing: Nucleated cell counts per sample were estimated from amplification of reference gene primers within the assay. To quantify the absolute abundance of each unique TCRbeta CDR3 rearrangement, sequence reads were collapsed and filtered. For each sample, productive Simpson clonality was calculated by taking the square root of Simpson's diversity index across productive rearrangements. The source is immuneACCESS, and TCRdb retained only in-frame sequences with V and J called. Part of the clones is not carried over; for the studies checked, unresolved V genes explain less than half of this, and the remainder is unexplained. V, J and clone size are taken as reported in that table, and D and trimming were inferred from the DNA itself. This sample gives almost 65,000 clones in total; around 90% of them show up just once. The leading ten clones occupy 43% of the sample.

The germline V gene supplies CDR1 MGHRA and CDR2 YSYEKL. V is trimmed back by 8 bases and J by 0 bases, and the junction contains 4 bases that no gene match accounts for. Spanning cysteine to phenylalanine, the CDR3 consists of 15 amino acids. The only DNA kept is the CDR3, 45 bases in frame from the first base. Details on this clone: Its binding antigen is unknown. Within one base of it there is no much larger clone, and no base qualities were kept.

Recombination linked TRBV4-1 to TRBJ2-2; the central 9 bases match TRBD2. The sequence was obtained from a woman aged 55-69 years with COVID-19, enrolled during active disease. The source material was peripheral blood. The CDR3 has the sequence CASSSGGTNTGELFF. Here is the DNA: TGCGCCAGCTCGAGCGGGGGGACGAACACCGGGGAGCTGTTTTTT.